This TCR beta chain came from a study of neurological immune-mediated disorders. TCRdb used MiXCR to reprocess the 5' RACE reads, holding one entry per CDR3 protein. The table has 60,000 to 80,000 distinct CDR3 sequences, roughly 4.8% seen once. This clonotype was observed many times. The CDR3 length is 13 residues. Trimming stripped 1 base from V and 2 bases from J, with 6 bases between. Germline assignment: CDR1 DFQATT and CDR2 SNEGSKA (reference sequence). Sequenced: PBMCs. The V gene is TRBV20-1, the J gene TRBJ1-5, with D perhaps matching TRBD1 (5 bases). This clonotype originated in a woman in her forties or fifties with multiple sclerosis. CDR3 sequence: CSARVGGNQPQHF. In nucleotides, the CDR3 is TGCAGTGCTAGAGTGGGGGGCAATCAGCCCCAGCATTTT.